Listed below are T cell receptor beta chains from one sample, sequenced in a study of blood T cells in healthy people across ages. TCRdb reprocessed the 5' RACE reads via MiXCR and lists one record per CDR3 protein. Of over 1,200,000 distinct CDR3 sequences in the sample, around 55% were seen once. Sequencing used blood. The receptors shown here come from a man aged 18 to 30 in good health. Each CDR3 is given with its conserved first and last residue. The D gene is left open where the match is weak. The size field is filled for only some rows; it gives once, few, many or a size class.

TRBJ2-3	NA	TRBV7-7	once	CASSLSRAPADTQYF	TGTGCCAGCAGCTTATCGCGGGCCCCTGCGGATACGCAGTATTTT
TRBJ2-7	NA	TRBV6-5	NA	CASSLGLIDEQYF	TGTGCCAGCAGTTTAGGTCTAATCGACGAGCAGTACTTC
TRBJ2-5	NA	TRBV12-3/TRBV12-4	NA	CASSPALFLETQYF	TGTGCCAGCAGCCCTGCTTTATTCTTGGAGACCCAGTACTTC
TRBJ2-7	NA	TRBV4-1	few	CASSQDSPGGYEQYF	TGCGCCAGCAGCCAAGATTCTCCTGGTGGCTACGAGCAGTACTTC
TRBJ1-1	TRBD1	TRBV4-1	NA	CASSQDAQGLTGEDTEAFF	TGCGCCAGCAGCCAAGACGCCCAAGGGTTGACAGGGGAGGACACTGAAGCTTTCTTT
TRBJ2-3	TRBD2	TRBV29-1	NA	CSVVLAGFTDTQCF	TGCAGCGTTGTGCTAGCGGGCTTCACAGATACGCAGTGTTTT
TRBJ2-1	NA	TRBV4-1	NA	CASSLLTARQIINEQFF	TGCGCCAGCAGCCTATTGACAGCCCGGCAGATCATTAATGAGCAGTTCTTC
TRBJ2-1	NA	TRBV27	NA	CASGEVGYNEQFF	TGTGCCAGCGGGGAGGTGGGGTACAATGAGCAGTTCTTC
TRBJ2-1	TRBD2	TRBV20-1	NA	CSAASGGSYDEQFF	TGCAGTGCTGCCAGCGGGGGTTCCTACGATGAGCAGTTCTTC
TRBJ1-2	NA	TRBV20-1	few	CSATTGSYGYTF	TGCAGTGCTACAACAGGGTCCTATGGCTACACCTTC
TRBJ2-3	NA	TRBV15	few	CATSRDRGRNTDTQYF	TGTGCCACCAGCAGAGATCGAGGAAGAAACACAGATACGCAGTATTTT
TRBJ1-2	TRBD1	TRBV29-1	NA	CSVVTGQNYGYTF	TGCAGCGTTGTAACGGGACAGAACTATGGCTACACCTTC
TRBJ1-1	NA	TRBV25-1	NA	CASRETARNTEAFF	TGTGCCAGCAGGGAGACGGCCAGGAACACTGAAGCTTTCTTT
TRBJ2-3	TRBD1	TRBV3-1	NA	CASSQETPGQGVTDTQYF	TGTGCCAGCAGCCAAGAAACCCCGGGGCAGGGGGTGACAGATACGCAGTATTTT
TRBJ1-6	TRBD1	TRBV4-1	few	CASSPDRFTSPLHF	TGCGCCAGCAGCCCGGACAGGTTTACTTCACCCCTCCACTTT
TRBJ2-4	NA	TRBV12-5	few	CASGLSAPYPGGIQYF	TGTGCTAGTGGTTTGTCCGCCCCTTACCCAGGCGGCATTCAGTACTTC
TRBJ2-1	TRBD2	TRBV18	NA	CASSPILAGAHNEQFF	TGTGCCAGCTCACCAATCCTAGCGGGAGCCCACAATGAGCAGTTCTTC